This T cell receptor (beta chain) was sequenced in a study of blood T cell repertoires in COVID-19. Overall study: PBMCs, B-cell-depleted T cells, or T cells were the source of the cDNA or gDNA that made up the material.

Profiled with immunoSEQ multiplex PCR; TCRdb holds only in-frame clones, not every one. Of about 250,000 clones listed, approximately 86% were seen once; the top ten hold 1.5% to 2%. The CDR3 sequence is 14 residues long. Trimming stripped 5 bases from V and 5 bases from J, with 13 bases between. Germline V gene data show CDR1 as SGHTA and CDR2 as FQGTGA. The sequenced material came from peripheral blood. The source of this sequence is a woman aged 60-70 years who had recovered from COVID-19. The chain links TRBV7-3 to TRBJ2-1, with a tentative D call TRBD1 (6 bases). The CDR3 loop is CASSPGQSNNEQFF. For the CDR3, the DNA is TGTGCCAGCAGCCCCGGACAGTCTAACAATGAGCAGTTCTTC.